What follows are 4 T cell receptor beta chains derived from one specimen sequenced in a study of blood T cell repertoires in COVID-19. Profiled with immunoSEQ multiplex PCR; TCRdb holds only in-frame clones, not every one. The top ten clones hold over 4% of a sample with about 220,000 clones, 82% of them seen once. Sequences were obtained from peripheral blood. Receptors were obtained from a woman aged 70-85 years with COVID-19, enrolled during active disease.

The rearrangement joins TRBV28 to TRBJ2-1; 8 nucleotides align to TRBD2. Germline V gene data show CDR1 as MDHEN and CDR2 as SYDVKM. J gave up 5 bases and V 5 bases, and 14 bases lay outside the gene matches. The CDR3 spans 17 residues. The CDR3 protein is CASSPFAFSGRDNEQFF. The CDR3, as DNA: TGTGCCAGCAGTCCTTTCGCCTTTTCCGGGAGGGACAATGAGCAGTTCTTC.

J is TRBJ2-2 and V is TRBV25-1, with D perhaps matching TRBD2 (7 bases). Germline V gives CDR1 MGHDK, CDR2 SYGVNS. This CDR3 has 15 residues. V was shortened by 2 bases and J by 4 bases, with 11 bases between the two germline ends. CDR3 residues: CASSELGGATGELFF. In nucleotides, the CDR3 is TGTGCCAGCAGTGAACTGGGGGGGGCCACCGGGGAGCTGTTTTTT. Complete variable domain (other parts from reference TRBV25-1 and TRBJ2-2): EADIYQTPRYLVIGTGKKITLECSQTMGHDKMYWYQQDPGMELHLIHYSYGVNSTEKGDLSSESTVSRIRTEHFPLTLESARPSHTSQYLCASSELGGATGELFFGEGSRLTVL.

The rearrangement joins TRBV13 to TRBJ2-2; D call uncertain. This CDR3 region has 16 residues. V was cut by 5 bases and J by 0 bases, with 13 bases left in between. The germline V gene encodes CDR1 PRHDT and CDR2 FYEKMQ (reference sequence). CDR3 nucleotide sequence: TGTGCCAGCAGCGCCTCCTCTAACGCGAACACCGGGGAGCTGTTTTTT. It specifies CASSASSNANTGELFF.

The CDR3 loop is CASSPTVLGDTEAFF. CDR3 nucleotide sequence: TGTGCCAGCTCACCTACGGTCTTAGGGGACACTGAAGCTTTCTTT. The chain couples TRBV18 to TRBJ1-1; possible D gene TRBD1, 5 bases. The CDR3 has 15 amino acids. Germline values: CDR1 KGHSH, CDR2 LQKENI. The V gene lost 3 bases and the J gene lost 3 bases, with 14 bases spanning the gap. Full variable domain (rest looked up from reference TRBV18 and TRBJ1-1): NAGVMQNPRHLVRRRGQEARLRCSPMKGHSHVYWYRQLPEEGLKFMVYLQKENIIDESGMPKERFSAEFPKEGPSILRIQQVVRGDSAAYFCASSPTVLGDTEAFFGQGTRLTVV.